Sample share makes the clone carrying this TCR beta chain medium-sized. Trimming removed 0 bases from V and 4 bases from J; junction bases left unmatched: 4. The CDR3 spans 15 residues. Per germline, CDR1 SGHKS and CDR2 YYEKEE (reference sequence). The source of the sample is a study of response to subunit inactivated influenza vaccine. TCRdb processed the RT-PCR reads anew with MiXCR; each CDR3 protein has one entry. The repertoire holds about 190,000 distinct CDR3 sequences, with about 15% as singletons. This clonotype was sampled from a man in his fifties who received an inactivated influenza vaccine. The chain employs TRBV5-5 and TRBJ2-3; 8 bases align to TRBD1. This specimen consisted of CD8+ T cells sorted from PBMCs, obtained more than 4 days after vaccination. The CDR3 loop reads CASSLGQGAADTQYF. The CDR3 DNA reads TGTGCCAGCAGCTTGGGCCAGGGGGCCGCAGATACGCAGTATTTT.